This T cell receptor beta chain appears in the sequencing data of a study of tumor-infiltrating lymphocytes in primary liver carcinoma. Study in general: The patients included men and women who were aged 30 to 69 years.

The researchers produced TCR beta cDNA from roughly 500 ng total RNA with a constant-region primer. Slightly modified ARM-PCR, run as three nested multiplex PCR rounds, produced the TCR beta libraries. The first two PCR rounds used TRBV1-TRBV30 forward primers with a C-beta reverse primer, 10 cycles each. TCRdb reprocessed the multiplex PCR reads with MiXCR, giving one entry per CDR3 protein. The repertoire holds about 96,000 distinct CDR3 sequences, 68% seen once, with around 25% in the top ten. For each extraction, RNA and DNA were obtained together from about 21-30 mg of unsorted bulk tissue. Those sampled were patients whose primary liver carcinoma was treated by surgical resection. This CDR3 region has 17 residues. Germline CDR1 is MNHEY and CDR2 is SVGEGT. Findings and caveats of the study: Tumor top-250-clone fraction significantly exceeded that of blood (p = 0.039). Overlap in tumor-adjacent and tumor-blood pairs fell below that of tumor region pairs.

Notes on this clonotype: Its antigen remains unidentified. An end of the junction differs from the germline gene, which may be a read error.

Sample: tumor-adjacent normal liver tissue. The TCR sequence derives from a man aged 35 to 55 with primary liver carcinoma and hepatitis B virus infection. The chain uses TRBV6-2 or TRBV6-3 and TRBJ1-5; possible D gene TRBD1, 5 bases. The CDR3 spells CDSSPQPWRGSNQPQHF. In DNA form, the CDR3 reads TGTGACAGCAGCCCCCAGCCTTGGAGGGGTAGCAATCAGCCCCAGCATTTT.